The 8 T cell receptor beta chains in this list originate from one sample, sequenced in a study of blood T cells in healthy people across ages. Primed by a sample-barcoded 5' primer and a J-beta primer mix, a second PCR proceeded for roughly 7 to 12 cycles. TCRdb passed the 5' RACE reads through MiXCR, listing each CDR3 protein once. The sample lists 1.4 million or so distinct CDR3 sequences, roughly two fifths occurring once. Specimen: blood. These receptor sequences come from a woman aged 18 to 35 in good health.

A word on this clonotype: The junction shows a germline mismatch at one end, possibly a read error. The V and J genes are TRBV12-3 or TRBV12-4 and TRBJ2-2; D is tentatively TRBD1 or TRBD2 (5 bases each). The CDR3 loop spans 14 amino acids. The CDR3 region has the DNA TGTGCCAGCAGCAAGGGACGGAACACCGGGGAGCAGTTTTTT. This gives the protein CASSKGRNTGEQFF.

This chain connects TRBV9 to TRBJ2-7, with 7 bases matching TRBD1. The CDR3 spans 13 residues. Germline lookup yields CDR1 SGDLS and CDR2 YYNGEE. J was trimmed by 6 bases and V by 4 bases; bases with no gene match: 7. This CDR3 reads CASSTTGSGEQYF. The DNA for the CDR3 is TGTGCCAGCAGCACGACAGGGTCGGGCGAGCAGTACTTC. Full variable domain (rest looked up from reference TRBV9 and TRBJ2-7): DSGVTQTPKHLITATGQRVTLRCSPRSGDLSVYWYQQSLDQGLQFLIQYYNGEERAKGNILERFSAQQFPDLHSELNLSSLELGDSALYFCASSTTGSGEQYFGPGTRLTVT.

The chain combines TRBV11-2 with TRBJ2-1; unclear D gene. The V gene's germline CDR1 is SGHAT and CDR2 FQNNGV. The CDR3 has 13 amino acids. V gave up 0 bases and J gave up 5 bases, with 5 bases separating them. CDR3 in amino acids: CASSLDADNEQFF. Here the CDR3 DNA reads TGTGCCAGCAGCTTAGATGCTGACAATGAGCAGTTCTTC.

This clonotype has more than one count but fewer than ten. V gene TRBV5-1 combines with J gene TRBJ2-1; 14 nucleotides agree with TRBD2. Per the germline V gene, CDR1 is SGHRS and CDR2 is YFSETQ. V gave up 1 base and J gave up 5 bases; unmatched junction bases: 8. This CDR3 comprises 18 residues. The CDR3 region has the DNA TGCGCCAGCAGCTTGTTCTGGACTAGCGGGGGGCAAAACAATGAGCAGTTCTTC. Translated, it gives CASSLFWTSGGQNNEQFF. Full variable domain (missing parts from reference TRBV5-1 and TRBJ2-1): KAGVTQTPRYLIKTRGQQVTLSCSPISGHRSVSWYQQTPGQGLQFLFEYFSETQRNKGNFPGRFSGRQFSNSRSEMNVSTLELGDSALYLCASSLFWTSGGQNNEQFFGPGTRLTVL.

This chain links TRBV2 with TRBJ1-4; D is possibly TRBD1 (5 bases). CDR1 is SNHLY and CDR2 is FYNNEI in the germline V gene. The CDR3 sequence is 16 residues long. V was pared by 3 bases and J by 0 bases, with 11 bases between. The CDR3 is CASSDGAAATNEKLFF. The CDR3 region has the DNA TGTGCCAGCAGTGATGGGGCAGCTGCAACTAATGAAAAACTGTTTTTT. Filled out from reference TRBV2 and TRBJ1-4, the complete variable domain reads EPEVTQTPSHQVTQMGQEVILRCVPISNHLYFYWYRQILGQKVEFLVSFYNNEISEKSEIFDDQFSVERPDGSNFTLKIRSTKLEDSAMYFCASSDGAAATNEKLFFGSGTQLSVL.

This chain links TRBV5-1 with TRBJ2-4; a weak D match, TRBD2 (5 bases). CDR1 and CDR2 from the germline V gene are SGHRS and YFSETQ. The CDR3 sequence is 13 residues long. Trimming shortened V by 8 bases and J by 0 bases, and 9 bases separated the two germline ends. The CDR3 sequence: CARRTAAKNIQYF. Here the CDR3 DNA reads TGCGCCAGGCGGACTGCAGCCAAAAACATTCAGTACTTC.

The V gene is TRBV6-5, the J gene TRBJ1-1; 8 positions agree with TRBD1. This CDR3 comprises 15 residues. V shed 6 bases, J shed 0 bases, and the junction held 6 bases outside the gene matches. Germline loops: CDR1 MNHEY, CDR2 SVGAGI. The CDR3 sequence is CASRSDRVMNTEAFF. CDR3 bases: TGTGCCAGCAGATCGGACAGGGTCATGAACACTGAAGCTTTCTTT.

The CDR3 reads CASSHPSYGQYF. The CDR3 DNA follows: TGTGCCAGCAGCCACCCCTCCTACGGGCAGTACTTC. The rearrangement links TRBV7-8 to TRBJ2-4, with D unclear. CDR1 and CDR2 from the germline V gene are SGHVS and FQNEAQ. V was pared by 5 bases and J by 13 bases, with 15 bases between. This CDR3 is 12 amino acids long.